This TCR beta chain was identified in a study of vaccination and CD4 T cells after COVID-19. The Oncomine TCR Beta short-read assay sequenced DNA from cultured CD4+ T cells. TCRdb passed the PCR reads through MiXCR, listing each CDR3 protein once. The sample consists of about 19,000 distinct CDR3 sequences, 31% of them appearing once. Treatment given: approximately 9-day PBMC culture with coronavirus spike peptide pools or control peptides (ViraFEST assay). Remarks on this clonotype: Its antigen remains unidentified.

What was sequenced was cultured CD4+ T cells from blood. This TCR derives from a human donor with COVID-19.

This CDR3 reads CASTEPWLKMYNEQFF. CDR3 coding DNA: TGTGCCAGCACCGAACCGTGGCTGAAGATGTACAATGAGCAGTTCTTC. The rearrangement uses TRBV21-1 and TRBJ2-1. TRBV21-1 is a pseudogene. This CDR3 is built from 16 residues.